The 23 T cell receptor beta chains in this list originate from one sample, sequenced in a study of T cells in Graves' hyperthyroidism and ophthalmopathy. The source material, RNA transcripts, was used to amplify TCR beta CDR3 regions. HTBI primers were used for first-round RT-PCR of the TCR CDR3. Using its own MiXCR run on the multiplex PCR reads, TCRdb lists one record per CDR3 protein. The sample comprises around 35,000 distinct CDR3 sequences, about 52% of which are singletons, and 20% to 30% rests with the top ten. The specimen was blood. The receptors here all came from a woman in her thirties or forties with Graves' ophthalmopathy.

The chain uses TRBV15 and TRBJ2-6, with 9 bases identical to TRBD1. Germline CDR1 is LNHNV and CDR2 is YYDKDF (reference sequence). This CDR3 region has 16 residues. V shed 6 bases, J shed 0 bases, and the junction held 3 bases outside the gene matches. CDR3 sequence (DNA): TGTGCCACCAGTGTGACAGGGGGCTCTGGGGCCAACGTCCTGACTTTC. It encodes CATSVTGGSGANVLTF.

Ten or more counts support this clonotype. The V gene is TRBV11-1, the J gene TRBJ2-1; 12 bases map to TRBD2. Trimming removed 4 bases from V and 4 bases from J; junction bases left unmatched: 2. The CDR3 sequence is 15 residues long. Germline V lookup: CDR1 SGHAT, CDR2 FQDESV (reference sequence). CDR3 region: CASSWGTSGYNEQFF. The CDR3 DNA is TGTGCCAGCAGCTGGGGGACTAGCGGGTACAATGAGCAGTTCTTC.

This clonotype was counted a few times. The chain links TRBV18 to TRBJ2-7; 8 positions match TRBD1. The germline V gene has CDR1 KGHSH and CDR2 LQKENI. V was clipped by 6 bases and J by 3 bases; unmatched bases: 13. This CDR3 has 16 amino acids. The CDR3 region has the DNA TGTGCCAGCTCCCAAGGGACAGGTCAGGGTTTCTACGAGCAGTACTTC. Protein sequence: CASSQGTGQGFYEQYF.

This clonotype came up many times. The V and J genes are TRBV3-1 and TRBJ2-7; 8 bases align to TRBD1. Germline lookup yields CDR1 LGHDT and CDR2 YNNKEL (reference sequence). The ends lost 0 bases at V and 0 bases at J; junction bases unmatched: 4. This CDR3 is built from 16 residues. Written as DNA, the CDR3 is TGTGCCAGCAGCCAAGAATGGCAGGGGGCCTCCTACGAGCAGTACTTC. Translation gives CASSQEWQGASYEQYF.

The rearrangement joins TRBV5-1 to TRBJ1-2, with D tentatively TRBD1 (5 bases). Trimming removed 4 bases from V and 7 bases from J, with 11 bases in between. The CDR3 runs to 12 residues. The germline V gene has CDR1 SGHRS and CDR2 YFSETQ. The CDR3 loop reads CASSPRGGGYTF. The DNA for the CDR3 is TGCGCCAGCAGCCCACGTGGGGGTGGCTACACCTTC.

As for this clonotype: This may arise from a read error, as a much more abundant clone is one base away. The chain couples TRBV7-4 to TRBJ2-7; tentatively, D is TRBD1 (5 bases). V was cut by 6 bases and J by 6 bases, with 21 bases left in between. The germline gives CDR1 SGHVT, CDR2 SQSDAQ. The CDR3 is 15 residues long. This CDR3 reads CASSLSRQGFTEQYF. CDR3 bases: TGTGCCAGCAGTTTATCGCGGCAGGGTTTCACCGAGCAGTACTTC.

The sample holds many counts of this clonotype. The chain is built from TRBV15 and TRBJ2-1; 10 nucleotides line up with TRBD2. Germline V gives CDR1 LNHNV, CDR2 YYDKDF (reference sequence). V dropped 3 bases and J dropped 8; count of bases not matched to a gene: 7. This CDR3 region has 15 residues. For the CDR3, the DNA is TGTGCCACCAGCAGTCAGCGGGAGGGGTACCATGAGCAGTTCTTC. Residues: CATSSQREGYHEQFF.

V gene TRBV6-1 combines with J gene TRBJ2-5; tentative D call: TRBD1 (6 bases). Germline V gives CDR1 MNHNS, CDR2 SASEGT. V was trimmed by 7 bases and J by 2 bases, leaving 17 bases between them. The CDR3 extends over 15 amino acids. CDR3 loop: CASTGRQEIQETQYF. CDR3 coding DNA: TGTGCCAGCACGGGGCGACAGGAGATTCAAGAGACCCAGTACTTC.

This clonotype was seen many times. This sequence joins TRBV2 and TRBJ1-5; 9 nucleotides match TRBD1. In germline, CDR1 is SNHLY, CDR2 FYNNEI. The CDR3 covers 15 residues. J gave up 5 bases and V 4 bases, and 6 bases lay outside the gene matches. The CDR3 DNA sequence: TGTGCCAGCAGTGTAAGCGGACAGGGGCATCAGCCCCAGCATTTT. This gives the protein CASSVSGQGHQPQHF.

The chain carries TRBV29-1 and TRBJ2-7; TRBD2 matches 9 bases. The CDR3 runs to 13 residues. CDR1 and CDR2 (germline): SQVTM, ANQGSEA. The V and J ends lost 8 bases and 3 bases, in that order; junction bases with no gene match: 8. The CDR3 here is CSQVIAGVYEQYF. CDR3 nucleotide sequence: TGCAGCCAAGTTATAGCGGGGGTCTACGAGCAGTACTTC.

In its sample, this clonotype was seen many times. V and J are TRBV5-1 and TRBJ1-1; TRBD1 matches at 8 bases. With 5 bases clipped from V and 0 bases from J, the junction kept 6 bases outside the gene matches. Germline V gene sequence: CDR1 SGHRS, CDR2 YFSETQ. This CDR3 comprises 15 residues. The CDR3 region is CASRDRGVMNTEAFF. DNA of the CDR3: TGCGCCAGCAGAGACAGGGGTGTCATGAACACTGAAGCTTTCTTT.

The rearrangement uses TRBV27 and TRBJ1-1, with 8 bases aligning to TRBD1. The CDR3 is 15 amino acids. Trimming took 2 bases from V and 5 from J; bases not matched to a gene: 7. Looked up from germline, CDR1 is MNHEY and CDR2 is SMNVEV (reference sequence). The CDR3 is CASSLSKQGGTEAFF. Here the CDR3 DNA reads TGTGCCAGCAGTTTAAGCAAACAGGGGGGAACTGAAGCTTTCTTT.

About this clonotype itself: This may arise from a read error, as a much more abundant clone is one base away. The J gene is TRBJ2-3, the V gene TRBV11-2; D not certain. CDR3 size: 14 residues. V lost 2 bases, J lost 5 bases, and 11 bases lay in between. Germline CDR1 reads SGHAT; CDR2 reads FQNNGV. CDR3 in DNA: TGTGCCAGCAGCTTATGGGAAGGTATAGATACGCAGTATTTT. Protein: CASSLWEGIDTQYF.

This clonotype has at least ten counts. The chain couples TRBV6-1 to TRBJ1-2, with D unclear. The germline V and J ends were trimmed by 1 base and 4 bases, with 10 bases remaining between them. The CDR3 has 14 residues. Looked up from germline, CDR1 is MNHNS and CDR2 is SASEGT. The CDR3 bases are TGTGCCAGCAGTGAAGACATAAAGAGCTATGGCTACACCTTC. Translated, it gives CASSEDIKSYGYTF.

This clonotype was counted a single time. The CDR3 DNA reads TGCAGTGCTAGGGCCGGGACTAGCGGGGGGATCAATACGCAGTATTTT. Amino acids: CSARAGTSGGINTQYF. V and J are TRBV20-1 and TRBJ2-3; TRBD2 matches 15 bases. The CDR3 runs to 16 residues. Looked up from germline, CDR1 is DFQATT and CDR2 is SNEGSKA (reference sequence). The V gene end was trimmed by 3 bases and the J gene end by 7 bases; junction bases not matched to a gene: 8.

The chain employs TRBV2 and TRBJ1-5; 10 positions agree with TRBD1. Trimming cost V 5 bases and J 2 bases; bases outside gene matches: 3. The germline V gene encodes CDR1 SNHLY and CDR2 FYNNEI. The CDR3 length is 15 residues. Here the CDR3 DNA reads TGTGCCAGCAGTTCGGGACAGGGGCGCAATCAGCCCCAGCATTTT. Protein sequence: CASSSGQGRNQPQHF.

The chain employs TRBV28 and TRBJ2-7; 9 bases line up with TRBD2. The CDR3 sequence is 15 residues long. From germline, CDR1 is MDHEN and CDR2 SYDVKM. With V trimmed by 5 bases and J by 6 bases, 11 bases remained unmatched. The CDR3 sequence is CASSLRSGRVFEQYF. CDR3 bases: TGTGCCAGCAGTCTCCGTAGCGGGAGAGTGTTCGAGCAGTACTTC.

This chain uses TRBV2 with TRBJ2-2; a possible D gene is TRBD1 (6 bases). This CDR3 is built from 13 residues. Trimming removed 1 base from V and 9 bases from J, with 9 bases in between. Germline values: CDR1 SNHLY, CDR2 FYNNEI. The CDR3 spells CASSEGGLWELFF. CDR3 nucleotide sequence: TGTGCCAGCAGTGAAGGGGGGCTATGGGAGCTGTTTTTT.

This clonotype is medium-sized by share. This sequence joins TRBV7-2 and TRBJ1-5; D is unclear. V lost 2 bases, J lost 6 bases, and 11 bases lay in between. In germline, CDR1 is SGHTA, CDR2 FQGNSA. CDR3 length: 14 residues. CDR3 nucleotide sequence: TGTGCCAGCAGCTTATCTATTCGTGGTCAGCCCCAGCATTTT. This encodes CASSLSIRGQPQHF.

This clonotype came up many times. This rearrangement joins TRBV2 to TRBJ2-5; possibly TRBD1 for D (7 bases). The CDR3 spans 14 residues. Germline V gives CDR1 SNHLY, CDR2 FYNNEI. Trimming removed 6 bases from V and 3 bases from J, with 14 bases in between. DNA for the CDR3: TGTGCCAGCAGGTTTGGGGGGACAGAAGAGACCCAGTACTTC. Protein sequence: CASRFGGTEETQYF.

This clonotype was seen only once. The DNA is omitted, as the CDR3 cannot be located on it reliably, and the CDR3 follows TCRdb's listing. The V and J genes are TRBV7-6 and TRBJ2-7; the D segment call TRBD2 is taken from the table without a DNA check. Counting both end residues, the CDR3 totals 20 amino acids. Germline CDR1 and CDR2: SGHVS and FNYEAQ. CDR3 sequence reads: CASSFYICSARGLAGYEQYF.

The sample holds many counts of this clonotype. J is TRBJ1-2 and V is TRBV28; 8 nucleotides agree with TRBD1. Per germline, CDR1 MDHEN and CDR2 SYDVKM. V lost 4 bases, J lost 2 bases, and 6 bases stayed unmatched. CDR3 length: 15 residues. The CDR3 reads CASSSPAGGNYGYTF. CDR3 nucleotide sequence: TGTGCCAGCAGTTCCCCGGCAGGGGGCAACTATGGCTACACCTTC.

The rearrangement links TRBV29-1 to TRBJ1-1, with 7 bases lining up with TRBD1. The CDR3 loop spans 12 amino acids. From germline, CDR1 is SQVTM and CDR2 ANQGSEA. V was clipped by 8 bases and J by 7 bases; unmatched bases: 10. This CDR3 is CSSPGGWIEAFF. In nucleotides, the CDR3 is TGCAGCAGTCCAGGGGGATGGATTGAAGCTTTCTTT.